This T cell receptor beta chain is drawn from a study of cytomegalovirus exposure and HLA in healthy donors (dated by TCRdb to about 2017). With respect to the entire study: An earlier analysis of roughly 570 of the donors reported over 250 Gb of sequence data and some 110 million unique TCR beta sequences obtained from about 200 million T cells. All discovery cohort repertoires had been generated using a single sequencing platform. Approximately 300 gigabases of sequencing data and around 90 million unique TCR sequences made up an early release that covered roughly 670 HLA-typed donors. Of the 350 to 450 genotyped donors, 70% to 90% were placed in the genetic ancestry cluster associated with self-reported Caucasian donors. An earlier analysis of around 540 of the donors applied high-throughput TCR beta sequencing to assess whether each TCR beta V gene segment acted as functional or pseudogenic. The aim of the study was to test whether cataloging public T cell receptors could identify signatures of past pathogen exposure. The number of donors typed differed by locus, with roughly 629-640 for A, B, C, DRB1 and DQB1, roughly 520 for DQA1, 606 for DPA1, and some 440 for DPB1. Class I and class II HLA loci were covered by the typing at four-digit resolution. The study used immunosequencing to profile the T cell repertoires of 666 subjects and linked those repertoires to cytomegalovirus serostatus. A later genetic analysis took genome-wide SNP genotypes for 398 of the 666 donors and used that subset as a discovery cohort. To predict cytomegalovirus infection status, the study combined high-throughput TCR immunosequencing, statistical association of individual TCRs with disease status, and machine learning. In a later analysis, previously published TCR beta repertoires from 666 donors were re-analyzed and high-resolution HLA genotyping was added so that TCR occurrence patterns could be studied. In the later analysis, no new phenotypic data were used to find candidate immune exposures; instead, reliance was placed on TCR beta sequences and their occurrence across donors. Because of strong linkage in the cohort, roughly five DR-DQ haplotypes were treated as single units for association and clustering. A separate validation cohort of roughly 130 different subjects was used in addition to the roughly 700-subject first cohort. Among about 400 genotyped donors of the cohort, an average of approximately 200,000 unique TCR beta nucleotide sequences was sequenced per donor, of which about 19% were non-productive. Donor age, sex, ethnicity and CMV serostatus were compiled alongside the repertoire data.

On the study overall, not on this receptor specifically: Around 16 rarely observed V segments, including chromosome 9 orphons, were excluded from the earlier analysis of about 600 of the donors because counts were too low. The authors suggested that the approach could potentially be extended to other disease states and immunological phenotypes. In an earlier analysis of about 550 of the donors, most TCR beta V segments were observed in productive rearrangements about 87% or about 30% of the time, broadly matching IMGT annotations. Correlated functional status among segregating V segments might be attributable to linkage disequilibrium, but an unknown experimental factor could not be ruled out. A later genetic analysis associated a missense DCLRE1C variant with V-gene and J-gene trimming of TCR beta chains, and an independent cohort replicated the association. In vitro tests confirmed that a few of the cytomegalovirus-associated TCR beta chains recognize cytomegalovirus antigens. Most TCR sequences were observed very rarely across donors, whereas some public TCRs were present in many individuals. Specific HLA alleles were associated with some 15,000 TCR beta sequences at a false discovery rate of 0.05 in a later analysis. Some IMGT-functional V segments, including TRBV6-2 and TRBV6-3, could not be distinguished by the 87-base-pair reads and were therefore excluded. Because some donors lacked HLA typing at each locus, the association tests relied only on the typed subset. In both the original and validation cohorts, the classifier was reported to diagnose cytomegalovirus status with high specificity and sensitivity. Most CMV-associated TCR beta chains appeared to be HLA-restricted in a later analysis, and the HLA associations seemed to be driven largely by CMV exposure. In a later analysis, TCR association rates were found to vary across HLA loci, with the most associated TCRs seen for DRB1 alleles and the fewest for HLA-C alleles. Sequencing depth was assumed to be roughly uniform across donors in the presence/absence analyses, though that assumption may not hold. When HLA alleles, especially DR and DQ, strongly co-occurred, TCR associations were difficult to assign to individual alleles. A cluster of highly shared sequence variants was judged likely to be a technical artifact of the sequencing pipeline. The only immune exposure information available for the cohort was CMV serostatus. A later genetic analysis reported fewer N-insertions in productive TCRs among donors in an Asian-associated ancestry cluster than the roughly 670-donor mean. According to a later analysis, parvovirus B19, influenza, CMV and Epstein-Barr virus appeared linked to several top co-occurrence clusters. The study gave a list of more than 150 TCR beta chains associated with cytomegalovirus. Compared with equally common non-associated chains, HLA-associated TCR beta chains in a later analysis were more clonally expanded and had lower generation probabilities. A further reported finding was that TCR beta sequences accurately predicted the HLA-A and HLA-B alleles for most subjects in the first cohort. Only TCR beta chains were sequenced in this cohort, and the absence of alpha or paired-chain data limited detectable features.

The CDR3, from cysteine to phenylalanine, totals 17 residues. Kept here is only the CDR3 DNA, which spans 51 bases and is read in frame from base 1. Between the V and J ends, shortened by 4 bases and 0 bases respectively, the junction contains 15 bases. CDR1 is given as SNHLY and CDR2 as FYNNEI, both from the germline V gene. The cohort comprised 670 or so healthy bone marrow donors. At the time of sampling, all cohort members were nominally healthy, though unrecorded immune exposures were likely present. The donor was CMV seronegative and belonged to the group of 380 or so seronegative cohort members. Every donor gave a peripheral blood sample, and the peripheral blood mononuclear cells from that sample were used for TCR beta sequencing. The Qiagen DNeasy Blood Extraction Kit was used to extract genomic DNA from the blood cell samples. Library creation used the immunoSEQ multiplex PCR assay. For the multiplex PCR, a mixture combining 60 forward primers for TCR Vbeta segments and 13 reverse primers for TCR Jbeta segments was used. A multiplex PCR assay on genomic DNA amplified the CDR3 region of rearranged TCR beta genes. The amplified TCR beta libraries were sequenced on the Illumina HiSeq System as 87-base-pair reads. The study's processing was this. In a later analysis, 80 million or so unique TCR beta chains were counted across the 500 to 850 repertoires, and roughly 11 million of these chains were shared by at least two donors. To remove PCR and sequencing errors, raw reads were error-corrected and collapsed into unique sequences using a nearest-neighbor algorithm that merged closely related sequences. CDR3 sequences were aligned to IMGT reference sequences to assign V, D and J gene segments. For a sequence to be retained, at least a six-nucleotide match to both a V gene segment and a J gene segment was required. Rearrangements were called productive when the CDR3 lacked stop codons and stayed in frame with V and J; all others were non-productive. Following IMGT convention, CDR3 was defined as the stretch from the second conserved V-encoded cysteine to the conserved J-encoded phenylalanine. Sequences without an unambiguous match to a single V gene segment were excluded from the earlier analysis of about 630 of the donors. An earlier analysis of fewer than 650 of the donors classified V segments as functional when productive rearrangements were above 56.7% and as segregating when the standard deviation between donors was above 5%. A statistical classification framework was developed to diagnose cytomegalovirus status using the catalog of TCR beta chain sequences. In a later analysis, V and J genes were assigned by comparing TCR nucleotide sequences against IMGT/GENE-DB human TR gene sequences. Using the TCRdist pipeline, a later analysis assigned CDR3 sequences along with most-parsimonious VDJ recombination scenarios. In a later analysis, every TCR beta chain was defined by the combination of its CDR3 amino acid sequence and its V-gene family, and reads without a unique V-gene family were dropped. In a later analysis, some 600 highly shared, low-generation-probability nucleotide sequences were removed to address suspected cross-contamination and a sequencing artifact. In a later analysis, a clonal expansion index for each public chain was calculated from normalized within-repertoire ranks of inferred template counts. In a later analysis, generation probabilities were computed with a VDJ recombination model fitted to out-of-frame rearrangements, and the resulting probabilities were checked against IGoR. A later analysis scored TCR-TCR, TCR-HLA and TCR-CMV co-occurrence with hypergeometric tests, applying a repertoire-size bias correction to TCR pairs. False discovery rates were estimated in a later analysis by permuting HLA or CMV assignments 20 times. In a later analysis, co-occurring TCRs were grouped using DBSCAN, and TCRdist sequence similarity was added for clustering within HLA-allele-positive subsets. Repertoires with fewer than 30,000 or more than 120,000 public chains, plus five repertoires with anomalous nucleotide sharing, were excluded from co-occurrence clustering. What TCRdb holds here is the immuneACCESS table cut down to in-frame rearrangements. Part of the clones is not present; checked against another copy, under half of the missing clones reflect an unresolved V gene, and the others are unexplained. V and J calls and clone size are copied from that table; D and trimming were computed from the DNA. The sample table records roughly 190,000 clones; about 81% of these occur just once. The leading ten clones occupy less than 0.85% of the sample.

On this clone itself: What this receptor recognizes is not known. Per-base qualities were not stored, and no clone one base away is much larger.

The specimen sequenced was PBMCs. The chain joins TRBV2 to TRBJ1-4; the D gene is perhaps TRBD1, from 6 matching bases. The TCR originated in a woman aged 18-29 years in good health and CMV-seronegative. The CDR3 region has the sequence CASSVDSWDATNEKLFF. The nucleotides are TGTGCCAGCAGTGTGGACAGTTGGGATGCAACTAATGAAAAACTGTTTTTT. Reference TRBV2 and TRBJ1-4 proteins supply the regions before and after the CDR3; the full variable domain is: EPEVTQTPSHQVTQMGQEVILRCVPISNHLYFYWYRQILGQKVEFLVSFYNNEISEKSEIFDDQFSVERPDGSNFTLKIRSTKLEDSAMYFCASSVDSWDATNEKLFFGSGTQLSVL.